This passage covers 3 T cell receptor beta chains from one sample sequenced in a study of blood T cell repertoires in COVID-19. Profiled with immunoSEQ multiplex PCR; TCRdb holds only in-frame clones, not every one. Altogether fewer than 35,000 clones are present, approximately 85% being singletons, with the ten largest covering roughly 8.7%. Sequences were obtained from peripheral blood. The receptors come from an elderly man with active COVID-19.

The CDR3 here is CASSVARTGSTDTQYF. CDR3 nucleotides: TGTGCCAGCAGTGTAGCTCGGACAGGGTCCACAGATACGCAGTATTTT. The chain links TRBV2 to TRBJ2-3, with 8 bases lining up with TRBD1. J lost 2 bases, V lost 4 bases, and 8 bases had no gene match. Germline loops: CDR1 SNHLY, CDR2 FYNNEI. CDR3 length equals 16 residues.

This clone occurred once. The chain couples TRBV11-3 to TRBJ1-2, with 12 bases matching TRBD1. The germline V gene encodes CDR1 SGHNT and CDR2 YENEEA. With V trimmed by 3 bases and J by 6 bases, 14 bases remained unmatched. CDR3 size: 18 residues. The chain's CDR3 is CASSFNPGQGAFGDGYTF. The CDR3 DNA reads TGTGCCAGCAGCTTCAACCCGGGACAGGGGGCTTTTGGGGATGGCTACACCTTC.

The chain couples TRBV19 to TRBJ1-2, with D perhaps matching TRBD1 (5 bases). Trimming took 5 bases from V and 8 from J, leaving 24 bases between them. CDR1 is LNHDA and CDR2 is SQIVND in the germline V gene (reference sequence). The CDR3 is 16 amino acids. CDR3 bases: TGTGCCAGTAGTCCCCCCACGGGCACGACGCGGGGCGGCTACACCTTC. It translates to CASSPPTGTTRGGYTF.